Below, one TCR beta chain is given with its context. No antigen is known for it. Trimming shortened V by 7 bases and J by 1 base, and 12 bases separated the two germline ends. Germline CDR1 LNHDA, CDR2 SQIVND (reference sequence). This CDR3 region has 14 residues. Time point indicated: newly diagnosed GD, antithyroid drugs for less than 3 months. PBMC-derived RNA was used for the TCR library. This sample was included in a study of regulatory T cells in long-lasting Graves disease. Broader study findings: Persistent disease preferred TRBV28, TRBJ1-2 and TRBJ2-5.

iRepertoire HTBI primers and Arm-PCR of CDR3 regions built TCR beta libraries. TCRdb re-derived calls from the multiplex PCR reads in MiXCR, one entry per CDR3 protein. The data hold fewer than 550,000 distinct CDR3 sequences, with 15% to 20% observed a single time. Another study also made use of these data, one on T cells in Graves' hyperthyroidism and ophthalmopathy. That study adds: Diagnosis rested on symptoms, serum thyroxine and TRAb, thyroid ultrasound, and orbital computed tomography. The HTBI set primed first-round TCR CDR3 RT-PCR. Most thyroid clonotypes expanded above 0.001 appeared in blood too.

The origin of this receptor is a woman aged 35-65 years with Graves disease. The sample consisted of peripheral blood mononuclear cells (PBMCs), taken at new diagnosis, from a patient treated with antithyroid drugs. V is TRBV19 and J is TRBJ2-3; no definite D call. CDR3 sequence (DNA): TGTGCCAGTAAAGTTGACCCTCGCACAGATACGCAGTATTTT. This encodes CASKVDPRTDTQYF.